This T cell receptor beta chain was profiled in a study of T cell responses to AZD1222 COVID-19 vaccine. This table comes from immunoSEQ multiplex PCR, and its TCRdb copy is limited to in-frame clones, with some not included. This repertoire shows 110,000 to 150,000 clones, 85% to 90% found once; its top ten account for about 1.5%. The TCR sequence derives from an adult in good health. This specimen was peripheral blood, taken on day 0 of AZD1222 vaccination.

CDR3: CASSLDSGRSYTF. The CDR3 DNA sequence: TGTGCCAGCAGCTTAGATAGCGGGCGGAGCTACACCTTC. The rearrangement joins TRBV11-2 to TRBJ1-2, with unresolved D. With 0 bases removed from V and 9 bases from J, the gap between germline ends came to 11 bases. The CDR3 extends over 13 amino acids. Germline CDR1 reads SGHAT; CDR2 reads FQNNGV. Supplemented by reference TRBV11-2 and TRBJ1-2, the full variable domain reads EAGVAQSPRYKIIEKRQSVAFWCNPISGHATLYWYQQILGQGPKLLIQFQNNGVVDDSQLPKDRFSAERLKGVDSTLKIQPAKLEDSAVYLCASSLDSGRSYTFGSGTRLTVV.